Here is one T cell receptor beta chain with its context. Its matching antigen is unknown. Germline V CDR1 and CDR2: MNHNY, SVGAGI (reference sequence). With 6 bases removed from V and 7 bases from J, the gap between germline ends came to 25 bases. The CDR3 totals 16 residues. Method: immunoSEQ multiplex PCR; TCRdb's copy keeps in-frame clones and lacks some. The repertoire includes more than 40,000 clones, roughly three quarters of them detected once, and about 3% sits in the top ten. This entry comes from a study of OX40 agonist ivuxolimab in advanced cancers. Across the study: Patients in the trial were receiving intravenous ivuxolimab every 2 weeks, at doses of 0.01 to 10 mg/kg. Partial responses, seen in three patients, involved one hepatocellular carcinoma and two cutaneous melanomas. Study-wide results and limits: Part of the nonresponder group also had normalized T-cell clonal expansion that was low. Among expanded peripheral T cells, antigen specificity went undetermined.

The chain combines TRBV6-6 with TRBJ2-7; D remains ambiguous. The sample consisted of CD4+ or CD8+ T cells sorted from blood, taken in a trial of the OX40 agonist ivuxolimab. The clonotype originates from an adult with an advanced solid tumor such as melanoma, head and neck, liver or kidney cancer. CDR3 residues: CASSPEVFRVGWEQYF. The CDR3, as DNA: TGTGCCAGCAGCCCAGAAGTTTTCCGGGTAGGATGGGAGCAGTACTTC.